Listed below are T cell receptor beta chains from one sample, sequenced in a study of T cells in Graves' hyperthyroidism and ophthalmopathy. One entry per CDR3 protein, called by TCRdb with MiXCR from the multiplex PCR reads. This sample has 250,000 to 350,000 distinct CDR3 sequences, with over 15% found just once. The sequenced material came from blood. The source is a man aged 30 to 45 with Graves' hyperthyroidism. Each CDR3 is given with its conserved first and last residue. The D gene is left open where the match is weak. Only some rows state a clone size, as once, few, many or a class for expanded clones.

D gene | J gene | clone size | CDR3 length | V gene | CDR3 protein | CDR3 DNA
TRBD1 | TRBJ1-1 | . | 16 | TRBV28 | CASMRDRGVMNTEAFF | TGTGCCAGCATGAGGGACAGGGGGGTCATGAACACTGAAGCTTTCTTT
. | TRBJ1-4 | few | 17 | TRBV7-8 | CASSLGFGRETNEKLFF | TGTGCCAGCAGCTTAGGATTTGGCAGAGAGACCAATGAAAAACTGTTTTTT
. | TRBJ2-5 | few | 18 | TRBV25-1 | CASSDVPSLVAVQETQYF | TGTGCCAGCAGCGACGTCCCCTCCTTGGTGGCGGTACAAGAGACCCAGTACTTC
TRBD2 | TRBJ2-1 | many | 16 | TRBV7-7 | CASSLGPGLAGNEQFF | TGTGCTAGCAGCTTAGGCCCGGGACTAGCTGGAAATGAGCAGTTCTTC
. | TRBJ1-2 | many | 13 | TRBV20-1 | CSAPVPQNYGYTF | TGCAGTGCCCCCGTCCCGCAGAACTATGGCTACACCTTC
. | TRBJ1-4 | many | 16 | TRBV7-8 | CASSLARRKPNEKLFF | TGTGCCAGCAGCTTAGCGCGGAGGAAGCCTAATGAAAAACTGTTTTTT
TRBD2 | TRBJ2-1 | . | 20 | TRBV24-1 | CATSDWGTSGVSGSYNEQFF | TGTGCCACCAGTGATTGGGGGACTAGCGGGGTCTCTGGCTCCTACAATGAGCAGTTCTTC
. | TRBJ2-1 | . | 16 | TRBV20-1 | CSAGRGEGSPYNEQFF | TGCAGTGCCGGTAGGGGGGAGGGTTCCCCATACAATGAGCAGTTCTTC
TRBD1 | TRBJ2-5 | . | 14 | TRBV6-2/TRBV6-3 | CASSYGTGQETQYF | TGTGCCAGCAGTTACGGGACAGGCCAAGAGACCCAGTACTTC
TRBD2 | TRBJ2-7 | many | 12 | TRBV30 | CAWSAGGMEQYF | TGTGCCTGGAGTGCGGGGGGAATGGAGCAGTACTTC
TRBD2 | TRBJ2-3 | . | 15 | TRBV20-1 | CSAKNWAGGGDTQYF | TGCAGTGCTAAAAATTGGGCGGGGGGGGGGGATACGCAGTATTTT
. | TRBJ2-7 | many | 15 | TRBV11-2 | CASSRGPASSYEQYF | TGTGCCAGCAGCCGAGGGCCTGCCAGCTCCTACGAGCAGTACTTC
. | TRBJ1-1 | few | 16 | TRBV18 | CASSSLPRSSNTEAFF | TGTGCCAGCTCATCCCTCCCGAGGAGCAGCAACACTGAAGCTTTCTTT
. | TRBJ2-7 | many | 13 | TRBV7-9 | CASRPTAGYEQYF | TGTGCCAGCAGACCAACGGCGGGTTACGAGCAGTACTTC
. | TRBJ1-6 | few | 15 | TRBV5-1 | CASSASGPYNSPLHF | TGCGCCAGCAGCGCTTCCGGGCCCTATAATTCACCCCTCCACTTT
. | TRBJ2-5 | few | 13 | TRBV9 | CASSATGQETQYF | TGTGCCAGCAGCGCAACAGGTCAGGAGACCCAGTACTTC
. | TRBJ2-5 | many | 15 | TRBV18 | CASSPQIAAQETQYF | TGTGCCAGCTCACCACAAATAGCGGCCCAAGAGACCCAGTACTTC
TRBD1 | TRBJ2-1 | . | 14 | TRBV6-1 | CASQGQPYGNEQFF | TGTGCCAGCCAGGGACAGCCATATGGCAATGAGCAGTTCTTC
. | TRBJ2-5 | many | 13 | TRBV7-6 | CASSLGPQETQYF | TGTGCCAGCAGCCTAGGGCCACAAGAGACCCAGTACTTC
. | TRBJ2-1 | once | 16 | TRBV11-3 | CAGSFRGSTPENEQFF | TGTGCCGGCAGCTTCAGAGGCTCAACCCCGGAGAATGAGCAGTTCTTC
. | TRBJ2-5 | many | 13 | TRBV30 | CAWSPPSLETQYF | TGTGCCTGGAGCCCCCCCAGTTTAGAGACCCAGTACTTC
TRBD2 | TRBJ2-2 | many | 15 | TRBV27 | CASSFGAGGPGELFF | TGTGCCAGCAGTTTTGGGGCGGGAGGCCCCGGGGAGCTGTTTTTT
. | TRBJ2-7 | . | 15 | TRBV19 | CASSSSALSSYEQYF | TGTGCCAGTAGTTCGTCGGCACTGAGCTCCTACGAGCAGTACTTC
. | TRBJ2-7 | . | 14 | TRBV20-1 | CSARATTYSYEQYF | TGCAGTGCTAGGGCCACGACGTACTCCTACGAGCAGTACTTC
TRBD1 | TRBJ1-2 | many | 14 | TRBV6-1 | CASRRRTGLYGYTF | TGTGCCAGCAGGAGGCGGACAGGGCTCTATGGCTACACCTTC
. | TRBJ2-3 | few | 17 | TRBV5-1 | CASRGGTGGRLTDTQYF | TGCGCCAGCAGAGGGGGTACGGGGGGCCGCCTAACAGATACGCAGTATTTT
. | TRBJ2-2 | few | 14 | TRBV5-1 | CASSLYSDTGELFF | TGCGCCAGCAGCTTATACAGCGACACCGGGGAGCTGTTTTTT
TRBD2 | TRBJ2-3 | few | 16 | TRBV5-1 | CASRRELAGSTDTQYF | TGCGCCAGCAGGAGGGAACTAGCGGGAAGCACAGATACGCAGTATTTT
. | TRBJ2-3 | many | 14 | TRBV3-1 | CASSQGHNTDTQYF | TGTGCCAGCAGCCAAGGTCATAACACAGATACGCAGTATTTT
. | TRBJ2-3 | . | 12 | TRBV27 | CASSAYTDTQCF | TGTGCCAGCAGTGCCTACACAGATACGCAGTGTTTT
TRBD1 | TRBJ1-1 | . | 16 | TRBV2 | CASPTPDRTGGTEAFF | TGTGCCAGCCCCACCCCAGACAGGACAGGGGGGACTGAAGCTTTCTTT
. | TRBJ1-1 | many | 11 | TRBV12-3/TRBV12-4 | CASRGRGEAFF | TGTGCCAGCAGGGGAAGGGGTGAAGCTTTCTTT
TRBD1 | TRBJ2-5 | . | 12 | TRBV20-1 | CSAYRDRETQYF | TGCAGTGCTTACCGGGACAGAGAGACCCAGTACTTC
TRBD2 | TRBJ2-7 | many | 14 | TRBV6-1 | CASSLGLAAEEQYF | TGTGCCAGCAGTCTAGGACTAGCGGCAGAAGAGCAGTACTTC
TRBD1 | TRBJ1-6 | few | 17 | TRBV30 | CAWSSYPPGQGFSPLHF | TGTGCCTGGAGTTCCTACCCCCCGGGACAGGGGTTTTCACCCCTCCACTTT
. | TRBJ2-7 | . | 15 | TRBV28 | CASREIREESYEQYF | TGTGCCAGCAGGGAAATCAGGGAAGAGTCCTACGAGCAGTACTTC
. | TRBJ2-2 | . | 15 | TRBV28 | CASRSGQGSSGELFF | TGTGCCAGCCGATCAGGGCAGGGGTCGAGCGGGGAGCTGTTTTTT
. | TRBJ1-2 | . | 14 | TRBV5-1 | CASTLDAAYGGFTF | TGCGCCAGTACCCTCGACGCCGCCTATGGGGGCTTCACCTTC
. | TRBJ2-1 | few | 15 | TRBV6-1 | CASTREGGMNNEQFF | TGTGCCAGCACTAGGGAGGGGGGGATGAACAATGAGCAGTTCTTC
. | TRBJ2-3 | many | 13 | TRBV2 | CARGLRRTDTQYF | TGTGCCAGGGGCCTACGCCGCACAGATACGCAGTATTTT
TRBD2 | TRBJ2-3 | many | 19 | TRBV7-9 | CASSPRTSGRGPSPDTQYF | TGTGCCAGCAGCCCGCGGACTAGCGGGAGGGGGCCCTCCCCAGATACGCAGTATTTT
. | TRBJ1-1 | few | 12 | TRBV20-1 | CSASSLNTEAFF | TGCAGTGCTAGTTCTTTGAACACTGAAGCTTTCTTT
. | TRBJ1-6 | few | 13 | TRBV20-1 | CSAHPVRDSPLHF | TGCAGTGCTCACCCCGTAAGGGATTCACCCCTCCACTTT
. | TRBJ2-2 | . | 11 | TRBV29-1 | CSVEGNGELFF | TGCAGCGTTGAAGGGAACGGGGAGCTGTTTTTT
. | TRBJ1-2 | few | 14 | TRBV5-4 | CASSVPGITYGYTF | TGTGCCAGCAGCGTCCCGGGAATCACATATGGCTACACCTTC
TRBD1 | TRBJ2-3 | many | 13 | TRBV20-1 | CSAQDRGVDTQYF | TGCAGTGCTCAAGACAGGGGGGTAGATACGCAGTATTTT
TRBD1 | TRBJ1-2 | many | 18 | TRBV11-2 | CASSRVGDRTLSNYGYTF | TGTGCCAGCAGCCGCGTGGGGGACAGGACTTTATCTAACTATGGCTACACCTTC
TRBD2 | TRBJ2-5 | . | 12 | TRBV15 | CATSSWEGTQYF | TGTGCCACCAGCAGTTGGGAGGGGACCCAGTACTTC
. | TRBJ1-1 | many | 14 | TRBV12-5 | CASGSLARNTEAFF | TGTGCTAGTGGTTCCTTGGCCAGGAACACTGAAGCTTTCTTT
TRBD1 | TRBJ1-5 | many | 14 | TRBV2 | CASNGQGGNQPQHF | TGTGCCAGCAATGGACAGGGCGGCAATCAGCCCCAGCATTTT
. | TRBJ2-7 | few | 12 | TRBV4-1 | CASSQRDYEQYF | TGCGCCAGCAGCCAACGTGACTACGAGCAGTACTTC